This T cell receptor (beta chain) appears in the sequencing data of a study of beta chain features in type 1 diabetes. The study, taken as a whole, reports: Shortening that was moderate but significant affected the TCRB CDR3s of Type 1 diabetes patients in all four CD4+ subsets. The cDNA sequencing approach could over-represent high-TCR-expressing cells.

This clone was found a few times. Its target is not known. Reverse transcription of all isolated RNA meant that expressed TCRB transcripts were sequenced. Profiling relied on immunoSEQ multiplex PCR, and the TCRdb table lists in-frame clones only, not all of them. Here the sample spans more than 100,000 clones, about 17% being singletons. Every donor provided one heparinised blood draw, which averaged approximately 120 mL. The CDR3 extends over 13 amino acids. CDR1 SGHTA and CDR2 FQGTGA come from the germline V gene. Trimming at V came to 6 bases and at J to 6 bases, leaving 7 bases not matched to a gene.

The material sequenced was central memory CD4+ T cells from blood. This TCR came from a man aged 25 to 45 with type 1 diabetes. V and J are TRBV7-3 and TRBJ1-2, with 7 bases that match TRBD1. The CDR3 DNA reads TGTGCCAGCAGTAAAGGAGGGACAGATGGCTACACCTTC. Protein sequence: CASSKGGTDGYTF.